This T cell receptor (beta chain) was sequenced for a study of shared clonotypes between healthy human individuals. Broader study findings: Unshared clonotypes carried lower generation probabilities than those common to all four donors. Deeper or shallower sequencing was expected to change how clonotypes are shared among donors.

Profiling relied on immunoSEQ multiplex PCR, and the TCRdb table lists in-frame clones only, not all of them. The sample has just over 2,000,000 clones, 85% to 95% seen once; the top ten hold roughly 0.13%. Remarks on this clone: Antigen: not known. Other DNA sequences in this specimen translate into the identical CDR3.

CDR3 length: 13 amino acids. CDR1 and CDR2 from the germline V gene are KGHSH and LQKENI. The V gene end was trimmed by 6 bases and the J gene end by 4 bases; junction bases not matched to a gene: 4. Sequencing used naive CD4+ T cells sorted from blood. Subset here: CD45RA+ positively selected. The chain carries TRBV18 and TRBJ1-1, with 8 bases fitting TRBD1. The TCR originated in a man aged 18 to 30 in good health. As DNA, the CDR3 is TGTGCCAGCTCCCTTACAGGGGGCACTGAAGCTTTCTTT. Amino acids: CASSLTGGTEAFF. The full variable domain, rest sourced from reference TRBV18 and TRBJ1-1, is NAGVMQNPRHLVRRRGQEARLRCSPMKGHSHVYWYRQLPEEGLKFMVYLQKENIIDESGMPKERFSAEFPKEGPSILRIQQVVRGDSAAYFCASSLTGGTEAFFGQGTRLTVV.